This T cell receptor beta chain derives from a study of cytomegalovirus exposure and HLA in healthy donors. PCR amplification relied on 60 Vbeta primers (plus 13 Jbeta primers). The assay was immunoSEQ multiplex PCR, and TCRdb's table has in-frame clones only and misses some. In the table there are about 200,000 clones, 79% of which are singletons. This clone was observed a single time. CDR1 is MNHEY, CDR2 SVGAGI, per germline. V shed 6 bases, J shed 1 base, and the junction held 4 bases outside the gene matches. The CDR3 totals 15 residues. This sequence was found in a woman in her 50s in good health and CMV-seronegative. The material sequenced was PBMCs. The chain recombines TRBV6-5 with TRBJ1-4, with 8 bases that match TRBD1. The CDR3 sequence is CASRNTGGTNEKLFF. The CDR3 nucleotides read TGTGCCAGCAGGAATACAGGGGGAACTAATGAAAAACTGTTTTTT.